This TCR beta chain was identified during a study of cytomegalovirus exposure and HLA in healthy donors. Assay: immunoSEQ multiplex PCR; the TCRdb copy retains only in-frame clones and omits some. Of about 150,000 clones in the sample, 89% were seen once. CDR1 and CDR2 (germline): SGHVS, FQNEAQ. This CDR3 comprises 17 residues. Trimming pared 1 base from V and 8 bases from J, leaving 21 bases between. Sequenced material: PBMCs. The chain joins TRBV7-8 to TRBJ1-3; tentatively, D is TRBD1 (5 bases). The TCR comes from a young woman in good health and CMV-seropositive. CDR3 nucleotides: TGTGCCAGCAGCTTAGAGCCGGGACTGTTCTCAGTCCACACCATATATTTT. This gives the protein CASSLEPGLFSVHTIYF.